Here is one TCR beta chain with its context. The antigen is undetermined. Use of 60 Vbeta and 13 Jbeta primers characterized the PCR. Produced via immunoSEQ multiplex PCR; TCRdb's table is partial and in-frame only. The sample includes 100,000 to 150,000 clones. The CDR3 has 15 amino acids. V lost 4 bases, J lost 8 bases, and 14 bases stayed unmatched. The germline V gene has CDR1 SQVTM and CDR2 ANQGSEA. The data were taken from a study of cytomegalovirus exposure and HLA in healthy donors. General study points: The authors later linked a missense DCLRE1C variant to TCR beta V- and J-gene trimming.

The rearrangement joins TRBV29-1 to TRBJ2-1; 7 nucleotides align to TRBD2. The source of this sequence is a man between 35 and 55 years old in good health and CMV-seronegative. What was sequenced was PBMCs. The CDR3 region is CSVAKLGGNVDEQFF. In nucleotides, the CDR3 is TGCAGCGTTGCCAAGCTCGGGGGGAACGTGGATGAGCAGTTCTTC.